This TCR beta chain was recorded in a study of OX40 agonist ivuxolimab in advanced cancers. Some clones are missing from TCRdb's copy, which holds only in-frame ones; the method was immunoSEQ multiplex PCR. Altogether fewer than 85,000 clones are present, over 80% being singletons, with the ten largest covering around 1.7%. Germline lookup yields CDR1 MRHNA and CDR2 SNTAGT. V lost 2 bases, J lost 5 bases, and 10 bases lay in between. This CDR3 region has 15 residues. J is TRBJ1-6 and V is TRBV6-4, with D unclear. The clonotype was recovered from an adult with an advanced solid tumor such as melanoma, head and neck, liver or kidney cancer. The sample consisted of CD4+ or CD8+ T cells sorted from blood, taken in a trial of the OX40 agonist ivuxolimab. CDR3 DNA sequence: TGTGCCAGCAGTGACAGGGCAGCGGATAATTCACCCCTCCACTTT. Translation: CASSDRAADNSPLHF.